Shown below are 27 T cell receptor beta chains from a single sample sequenced in a study of T cells in Graves' hyperthyroidism and ophthalmopathy. RNA transcripts were the template for amplifying TCR beta CDR3 regions. Using the HTBI primer set, a first-round RT-PCR was run on the TCR CDR3. TCRdb re-called the multiplex PCR reads with MiXCR, one entry per CDR3 protein. The sample has 550,000 to 850,000 distinct CDR3 sequences, approximately 19% seen once. Sequencing was carried out using blood. These receptor sequences come from a woman aged 45-65 years with Graves' hyperthyroidism that later progressed to Graves' ophthalmopathy.

In this sample, this clonotype turned up many times. This CDR3 reads CAWSSGRDYGYTF. The CDR3 DNA follows: TGTGCCTGGAGTAGCGGACGGGACTATGGCTACACCTTC. The chain couples TRBV30 to TRBJ1-2; D is unresolved. The germline V gene has CDR1 GTSNPN and CDR2 SVGIG (reference sequence). Trimming left V 2 bases short and J 3 bases short, with 10 bases between. The CDR3 runs 13 residues.

This clonotype was seen a few times. J is TRBJ1-2 and V is TRBV5-1, with TRBD1 matching 10 bases. CDR3 size: 14 residues. From germline, CDR1 is SGHRS and CDR2 YFSETQ. The V and J ends lost 4 bases and 5 bases, in that order; junction bases with no gene match: 5. The CDR3, as DNA: TGCGCCAGCAGCCTCCAGGACAGGGGGTATGGCTACACCTTC. Its protein is CASSLQDRGYGYTF. Full variable domain (rest looked up from reference TRBV5-1 and TRBJ1-2): KAGVTQTPRYLIKTRGQQVTLSCSPISGHRSVSWYQQTPGQGLQFLFEYFSETQRNKGNFPGRFSGRQFSNSRSEMNVSTLELGDSALYLCASSLQDRGYGYTFGSGTRLTVV.

As for this clonotype: At one of its ends the junction is not consistent with the germline gene, which may arise from a read error. The chain couples TRBV7-2 to TRBJ2-2, with TRBD2 as a possible D gene (6 bases). The CDR3 contains 21 residues. CDR1 and CDR2 (germline): SGHTA, FQGNSA. The CDR3 loop reads CASSLLLVGLFAAANTGGLFF. CDR3 nucleotides: TGTGCCAGCAGCTTATTGCTTGTGGGTCTCTTTGCAGCCGCGAACACCGGGGGGCTGTTTTTT.

This clonotype was recorded at least ten times. This chain connects TRBV3-1 to TRBJ2-3; D not resolved. The V end was cut by 0 bases, the J end by 2 bases, with 12 bases between. Germline V gene lookup returns CDR1 LGHDT and CDR2 YNNKEL (reference sequence). CDR3 length equals 16 residues. CDR3 DNA sequence: TGTGCCAGCAGCCAAGAACCCACAGCCCACACAGATACGCAGTATTTT. This gives the protein CASSQEPTAHTDTQYF.

This clonotype has ten or more counts. This sequence joins TRBV5-5 and TRBJ1-2; D is undetermined. Germline loops: CDR1 SGHKS, CDR2 YYEKEE (reference sequence). The CDR3 is 14 residues long. V was clipped by 0 bases and J by 8 bases, with 14 bases between them. The CDR3 protein is CASSLELRSWGYTF. The CDR3 nucleotides are TGTGCCAGCAGCTTGGAACTACGGTCATGGGGCTACACCTTC.

This clonotype was observed a few times. The CDR3 is CASRPDLNTEAFF. DNA of the CDR3: TGTGCCAGCCGCCCGGACCTTAACACTGAAGCTTTCTTT. The V call is TRBV2, the J call TRBJ1-1; D not certain. The CDR3 is 13 residues long. Trimming shortened V by 8 bases and J by 2 bases, and 12 bases separated the two germline ends. Germline V gene sequence: CDR1 SNHLY, CDR2 FYNNEI. Supplemented by reference TRBV2 and TRBJ1-1, the full variable domain reads EPEVTQTPSHQVTQMGQEVILRCVPISNHLYFYWYRQILGQKVEFLVSFYNNEISEKSEIFDDQFSVERPDGSNFTLKIRSTKLEDSAMYFCASRPDLNTEAFFGQGTRLTVV.

This chain uses TRBV2 with TRBJ2-5; no firm D call. Germline V CDR1 and CDR2: SNHLY, FYNNEI. The CDR3 contains 15 residues. With 2 bases removed from V and 4 bases from J, the gap between germline ends came to 14 bases. The CDR3, as DNA: TGTGCCAGCAGTGAACTGCGTGGGGTGGTAGAGACCCAGTACTTC. It translates to CASSELRGVVETQYF.

This clonotype was detected ten times or more. The CDR3 nucleotides read TGTGCCAGCGGGACAGGTTCCTACAATGAGCAGTTCTTC. This translates into CASGTGSYNEQFF. This chain uses TRBV3-1 with TRBJ2-1; 8 bases are shared with TRBD1. This CDR3 comprises 13 residues. V was clipped by 8 bases and J by 1 base; unmatched bases: 1. CDR1 is LGHDT, CDR2 YNNKEL, per germline (reference sequence).

This chain connects TRBV7-8 to TRBJ2-5, with D perhaps TRBD2 (6 bases). V gave up 9 bases and J gave up 4 bases, with 18 bases separating them. The length of the CDR3 is 14 residues. From germline, CDR1 is SGHVS and CDR2 FQNEAQ. CDR3 amino acids: CASCSLFGGETQYF. The CDR3 region has the DNA TGTGCCAGTTGTTCCCTTTTCGGGGGAGAGACCCAGTACTTC.

This clonotype was recorded at least ten times. The chain combines TRBV2 with TRBJ2-3, with TRBD2 as a possible D gene (5 bases). The CDR3 runs 14 residues. Germline V gene sequence: CDR1 SNHLY, CDR2 FYNNEI. Trimming left V 7 bases short and J 1 base short, with 12 bases between. CDR3 in amino acids: CASTREWGTDTQYF. In DNA, the CDR3 is TGTGCCAGCACGAGGGAATGGGGCACAGATACGCAGTATTTT.

V gene TRBV5-6 combines with J gene TRBJ2-1; weak D call: TRBD1 (6 bases). This CDR3 is built from 15 residues. Trimming left V 3 bases short and J 8 bases short, with 18 bases between. The germline V gene encodes CDR1 SGHDT and CDR2 YYEEEE. The CDR3 spells CASSWGRTVLDEQFF. In DNA form, the CDR3 reads TGTGCCAGCAGCTGGGGGCGGACAGTGCTGGATGAGCAGTTCTTC.

The genes are TRBV27 and TRBJ1-4; D gene uncertain. The CDR3 sequence is 14 residues long. Deletions cut 6 bases from V and 8 bases from J, with 16 bases between. Germline lookup yields CDR1 MNHEY and CDR2 SMNVEV (reference sequence). The CDR3 sequence is CASSSYPDTEKLFF. DNA for the CDR3: TGTGCCAGCAGCTCCTACCCCGATACGGAAAAACTGTTTTTT.

This clonotype was seen ten or more times. The chain links TRBV5-1 to TRBJ2-1; D is uncertain. The length of the CDR3 is 13 residues. Trimming took 0 bases from V and 6 from J, leaving 7 bases between them. Germline CDR1 and CDR2: SGHRS and YFSETQ. The CDR3 loop is CASSLEGPNEQFF. The CDR3, as DNA: TGCGCCAGCAGCTTGGAGGGTCCCAATGAGCAGTTCTTC.

The V gene is TRBV6-5, the J gene TRBJ2-2; TRBD2 matches 11 bases. Germline V gene lookup returns CDR1 MNHEY and CDR2 SVGAGI. Losses at the gene ends were 2 bases for V and 3 bases for J; bases not matched to a gene: 2. The length of the CDR3 is 16 residues. CDR3 coding DNA: TGTGCCAGCAGTTACATAGCGGGGGGGGACACCGGGGAGCTGTTTTTT. Protein product: CASSYIAGGDTGELFF.

V and J are TRBV5-5 and TRBJ2-2; a possible D gene is TRBD1 (5 bases). The CDR3 extends over 13 amino acids. Trimming took off 5 bases at V and 6 bases at J, with 11 bases between the two ends. From germline, CDR1 is SGHKS and CDR2 YYEKEE (reference sequence). In DNA form, the CDR3 reads TGTGCCAGCAGGCCAGGGTGGGCCGGGGAGCTGTTTTTT. It yields the protein CASRPGWAGELFF.

This clonotype was seen many times. This chain joins TRBV5-1 and TRBJ2-1; 8 bases are a match to TRBD1. V lost 0 bases and J lost 2; bases outside the gene matches: 7. The CDR3 extends over 17 amino acids. Germline V lookup: CDR1 SGHRS, CDR2 YFSETQ. In DNA form, the CDR3 reads TGCGCCAGCAGCTTGGTAGGCAGGGGGCTAACCTACAATGAGCAGTTCTTC. Translation gives CASSLVGRGLTYNEQFF.

This clonotype was detected only a few times. The V call is TRBV25-1, the J call TRBJ2-3; D possibly corresponds to TRBD2 (7 bases). The CDR3 extends over 14 amino acids. The V end lost 8 bases, the J end lost 4 bases, and 16 bases lay between the germline ends. Germline CDR1 is MGHDK and CDR2 is SYGVNS. The chain's CDR3 is CASRRGGQADTQYF. CDR3 sequence (DNA): TGTGCCAGCCGTAGGGGGGGGCAAGCAGATACGCAGTATTTT.

This clonotype was picked up many times. The chain employs TRBV6-1 and TRBJ2-7; D perhaps matches TRBD2 (6 bases). The germline V gene has CDR1 MNHNS and CDR2 SASEGT. The CDR3 loop spans 16 amino acids. V lost 5 bases and J 2 bases, leaving 19 bases between the germline ends. This chain's CDR3 is CASSRGDFSITYEQYF. In DNA form, the CDR3 reads TGTGCCAGCAGTCGCGGGGACTTTTCAATTACCTACGAGCAGTACTTC.

This clonotype was seen repeatedly, ten times or more. The chain is built from TRBV7-3 and TRBJ2-1; 11 bases agree with TRBD2. V lost 4 bases and J lost 0; bases outside the gene matches: 8. The germline CDR1 and CDR2 sequences are SGHTA and FQGTGA. The CDR3 loop spans 18 amino acids. The CDR3, as DNA: TGTGCCAGCAGCTCCTTAGCGGGGGGGCTCGGCTCCTACAATGAGCAGTTCTTC. Residues: CASSSLAGGLGSYNEQFF.

The V gene is TRBV20-1, the J gene TRBJ2-3, with D possibly being TRBD1 (5 bases). This CDR3 contains 14 residues. Germline V gene lookup returns CDR1 DFQATT and CDR2 SNEGSKA (reference sequence). V lost 4 bases and J lost 2, with 13 bases in between. In DNA, the CDR3 is TGCAGTGCTATTAGGACAATCCTCACAGATACGCAGTATTTT. Its translation is CSAIRTILTDTQYF.

The V call is TRBV6-2 or TRBV6-3, the J call TRBJ2-5; TRBD2 agrees at 14 bases. CDR3 length: 18 residues. After removal of 5 bases from V and 5 bases from J, the junction contained 13 bases not matched to a gene. Germline V CDR1 and CDR2: MNHEY, SVGEGT. As DNA, the CDR3 is TGTGCCAGCAGTGTAAGACTAGCGGGGGGGCCTTCGCTCGAGACCCAGTACTTC. Translation: CASSVRLAGGPSLETQYF.

This clonotype was observed many times. J is TRBJ2-1 and V is TRBV30; TRBD2 matches 10 bases. Germline CDR1 GTSNPN, CDR2 SVGIG (reference sequence). V lost 1 base and J lost 8; bases outside the gene matches: 8. The CDR3 sequence is 15 residues long. In DNA form, the CDR3 reads TGTGCCTGGAGTGGTAGCGGGGGGATTATACATGAGCAGTTCTTC. Translation gives CAWSGSGGIIHEQFF.

Comment on this clonotype: This may be a read error: a much more frequent sequence differs by one nucleotide. The CDR3 reads CVSSLGDRGNTGELFF. CDR3 in DNA: TGTGTCAGCAGTTTAGGGGACAGGGGGAACACCGGGGAGCTGTTTTTT. The chain joins TRBV28 to TRBJ2-2; TRBD1 matches 10 bases. Germline assignment: CDR1 MDHEN and CDR2 SYDVKM. The CDR3 totals 16 residues.

Ten or more counts support this clonotype. The chain employs TRBV3-1 and TRBJ1-1; no definite D call. This CDR3 is 13 amino acids long. Germline assignment: CDR1 LGHDT and CDR2 YNNKEL (reference sequence). Trimming removed 4 bases at V and 1 base at J, with 7 bases between. Written as DNA, the CDR3 is TGTGCCAGCAGCCCCCATCCGAACACTGAAGCTTTCTTT. Its protein product is CASSPHPNTEAFF.

This clonotype was observed a handful of times. J is TRBJ2-3 and V is TRBV30; no definite D call. Per germline, CDR1 GTSNPN and CDR2 SVGIG (reference sequence). The CDR3 runs to 12 residues. The V end lost 4 bases, the J end lost 4 bases, and 9 bases lay between the germline ends. The chain's CDR3 is CAWTAPADTQYF. The CDR3, as DNA: TGTGCCTGGACCGCCCCGGCAGATACGCAGTATTTT.

The genes are TRBV20-1 and TRBJ1-6, with unresolved D. The CDR3 covers 14 residues. Looked up from germline, CDR1 is DFQATT and CDR2 is SNEGSKA (reference sequence). V lost 3 bases to trimming and J lost 7 bases, with 13 bases between them. The CDR3: CSASGVGSNSPLHF. The DNA for the CDR3 is TGCAGTGCTAGCGGGGTGGGATCGAATTCACCCCTCCACTTT.

This rearrangement joins TRBV2 to TRBJ2-7, with TRBD1 as a possible D gene (5 bases). This CDR3 is built from 13 residues. V was clipped by 2 bases and J by 4 bases, with 9 bases between them. Germline values: CDR1 SNHLY, CDR2 FYNNEI. The CDR3 DNA is TGTGCCAGCAGTGAAACGCCAGGGTACGAGCAGTACTTC. Protein product: CASSETPGYEQYF.